The sequence of this TCR beta chain was determined in a study of T cell responses to AZD1222 COVID-19 vaccine. Study-wide results and caveats: Donors were chiefly white British, with a greater number of females, and clonal diversity was perhaps underestimated. AZD1222 recipients seropositive at baseline numbered only six. Reportedly, close to half of spike-specific TCRs are directed against unmutated variant regions. Repertoire sampling occurred only after the peak T cell response.

A note on this clone: What it binds is not known.

The method was immunoSEQ multiplex PCR; TCRdb's version includes in-frame clones alone and lacks a portion of them. The sample records over 95,000 clones, 90% to 95% being singletons. Germline assignment: CDR1 SGHTA and CDR2 FQGNSA. The CDR3 is 14 amino acids. V lost 6 bases to trimming and J lost 5 bases, with 13 bases between them. The sequenced sample was peripheral blood, obtained on day 0 of AZD1222 vaccination. The source is an adult in good health. The chain links TRBV7-2 to TRBJ2-2; D might be TRBD1 (6 bases). The chain's CDR3 is CASSLRGTTGELFF. CDR3 coding DNA: TGTGCCAGCAGTCTCAGGGGTACGACCGGGGAGCTGTTTTTT.